The 17 T cell receptor beta chains below were found in one sample sequenced in a study of T cell responses to AZD1222 COVID-19 vaccine. Sequencing used immunoSEQ multiplex PCR; TCRdb keeps in-frame clones, though not all of them. The sample holds about 130,000 clones, around 90% seen once. The specimen comprised peripheral blood, sampled on day 0 of AZD1222 vaccination. Source of these receptors: an adult in good health.

V and J are TRBV5-1 and TRBJ2-7; a weak D match, TRBD2 (6 bases). The germline V and J ends were trimmed by 0 bases and 5 bases, with 12 bases remaining between them. Germline lookup yields CDR1 SGHRS and CDR2 YFSETQ. The CDR3 has 14 residues. The CDR3 DNA follows: TGCGCCAGCAGCTTGGGTGAGGAGGGCCACGAGCAGTACTTC. The encoded protein is CASSLGEEGHEQYF.

The rearrangement uses TRBV30 and TRBJ2-5; perhaps TRBD1 as D (6 bases). Germline V CDR1 and CDR2: GTSNPN, SVGIG (reference sequence). Trimming cost V 5 bases and J 4 bases, with 20 bases left between them. CDR3 length: 15 residues. The CDR3 protein is CAWLPQGVMGETQYF. In DNA, the CDR3 is TGTGCCTGGCTGCCACAGGGTGTCATGGGAGAGACCCAGTACTTC. The full variable domain, in which reference TRBV30 and TRBJ2-5 provide the parts outside the CDR3, is SQTIHQWPATLVQPVGSPLSLECTVEGTSNPNLYWYRQAAGRGLQLLFYSVGIGQISSEVPQNLSASRPQDRQFILSSKKLLLSDSGFYLCAWLPQGVMGETQYFGPGTRLLVL.

The sample holds a few counts of this clone. The chain is built from TRBV4-1 and TRBJ2-5; D may be TRBD2 (5 bases). This CDR3 comprises 14 residues. Germline CDR1 is MGHRA and CDR2 is YSYEKL. The germline V and J ends were trimmed by 4 bases and 0 bases, with 9 bases remaining between them. CDR3 sequence: CASSLPGYQETQYF. The CDR3 coding sequence is TGCGCCAGCAGCCTACCGGGATACCAAGAGACCCAGTACTTC.

V and J are TRBV2 and TRBJ1-4, with TRBD1 matching 8 bases. Unmatched junction bases numbered 11, after V lost 7 bases and J lost 10 bases. The CDR3 contains 14 residues. CDR1 and CDR2 from the germline V gene are SNHLY and FYNNEI. CDR3 nucleotide sequence: TGTGCCAGCACCGAAGGACAGGGTGGAGGAAAACTGTTTTTT. The encoded protein is CASTEGQGGGKLFF. Full variable domain (missing parts from reference TRBV2 and TRBJ1-4): EPEVTQTPSHQVTQMGQEVILRCVPISNHLYFYWYRQILGQKVEFLVSFYNNEISEKSEIFDDQFSVERPDGSNFTLKIRSTKLEDSAMYFCASTEGQGGGKLFFGSGTQLSVL.

This clone appeared once. The rearrangement joins TRBV2 to TRBJ2-1, with D unclear. The CDR3 is 14 residues long. Germline lookup yields CDR1 SNHLY and CDR2 FYNNEI. Trimming shortened V by 3 bases and J by 0 bases, and 6 bases separated the two germline ends. The CDR3 DNA sequence: TGTGCCAGCAGTGACCAAAGCTCCTACAATGAGCAGTTCTTC. Its translation is CASSDQSSYNEQFF.

The V gene is TRBV30, the J gene TRBJ1-3, with D unclear. Germline V gene lookup returns CDR1 GTSNPN and CDR2 SVGIG (reference sequence). Trimming took 2 bases from V and 4 from J, leaving 9 bases between them. The CDR3 length is 13 residues. The CDR3 DNA reads TGTGCCTGGAGTTTACGTAGAGGAAACACCATATATTTT. Translated, it gives CAWSLRRGNTIYF.

The rearrangement joins TRBV12-5 to TRBJ1-6; D call uncertain. The CDR3 spans 10 residues. Trimming stripped 4 bases from V and 15 bases from J, with 7 bases between. Germline loops: CDR1 LGHNT, CDR2 FRNRAP. CDR3 nucleotide sequence: TGTGCTAGTGGTTCCCCTTTCCTCCACTTT. Translation: CASGSPFLHF.

The V call is TRBV19, the J call TRBJ1-1; D gene uncertain. The CDR3 sequence is 17 residues long. The V gene's germline CDR1 is LNHDA and CDR2 SQIVND (reference sequence). V was clipped by 4 bases and J by 2 bases, with 20 bases between them. CDR3 in amino acids: CASSKYFEVTKNTEAFF. CDR3 DNA: TGTGCCAGTAGTAAATACTTCGAGGTGACCAAAAACACTGAAGCTTTCTTT.

V usage is TRBV5-1 and J usage is TRBJ1-1; a possible D gene is TRBD1 (6 bases). The CDR3 extends over 15 amino acids. Looked up from germline, CDR1 is SGHRS and CDR2 is YFSETQ. V lost 0 bases, J lost 5 bases, and 14 bases lay in between. The CDR3 bases are TGCGCCAGCAGCTTGGGGCGAGGGGGTTGGACTGAAGCTTTCTTT. Translating it yields CASSLGRGGWTEAFF.

The CDR3 DNA sequence: TGTGCCAGCAGCTCTTTGGACAGATCCGATCGTTCACCCCTCCACTTT. Its protein is CASSSLDRSDRSPLHF. This chain joins TRBV5-6 and TRBJ1-6; TRBD1 is a possible D gene (6 bases). In germline, CDR1 is SGHDT, CDR2 YYEEEE. V lost 3 bases and J lost 9, with 19 bases in between. The CDR3 extends over 16 amino acids.

The chain combines TRBV11-1 with TRBJ2-4; 9 positions match TRBD1. Germline assignment: CDR1 SGHAT and CDR2 FQDESV (reference sequence). V lost 5 bases, J lost 3 bases, and 5 bases stayed unmatched. The CDR3 has 15 residues. The CDR3 nucleotides read TGTGCCAGCAGCCGGACAGGGGTGGGCAAAAACATTCAGTACTTC. Translation: CASSRTGVGKNIQYF.

Only one count was recorded for this clone. The V call is TRBV10-3, the J call TRBJ1-1; unclear D gene. The CDR3 contains 14 residues. From germline, CDR1 is ENHRY and CDR2 SYGVKD. The germline V and J ends were trimmed by 5 bases and 0 bases, with 10 bases remaining between them. The CDR3 sequence is CAISPTAMNTEAFF. In DNA form, the CDR3 reads TGTGCCATCAGTCCGACGGCCATGAACACTGAAGCTTTCTTT.

V and J are TRBV14 and TRBJ2-3; a weak D match, TRBD1 (5 bases). Germline CDR1 and CDR2: SGHDN and FVKESK. The CDR3 totals 15 residues. The V end was cut by 0 bases, the J end by 3 bases, with 10 bases between. In nucleotides, the CDR3 is TGTGCCAGCAGCCAAGATATAGACAGAACAGATACGCAGTATTTT. It yields the protein CASSQDIDRTDTQYF.

This clone was detected ten times or more. Other nucleotide sequences in the sample specify the same CDR3. V gene TRBV14 combines with J gene TRBJ1-1; no firm D call. This CDR3 is 13 amino acids long. Germline CDR1 and CDR2: SGHDN and FVKESK. V shed 0 bases and J shed 0 bases, with 2 bases lying between them. CDR3: CASSQELNTEAFF. The CDR3 DNA reads TGTGCCAGCAGCCAAGAATTGAACACTGAAGCTTTCTTT. The entire variable domain, with the rest obtained from reference TRBV14 and TRBJ1-1, is as follows: EAGVTQFPSHSVIEKGQTVTLRCDPISGHDNLYWYRRVMGKEIKFLLHFVKESKQDESGMPNNRFLAERTGGTYSTLKVQPAELEDSGVYFCASSQELNTEAFFGQGTRLTVV.

V is TRBV5-1 and J is TRBJ1-1; tentative D call: TRBD1 (5 bases). V was shortened by 3 bases and J by 1 base, with 10 bases between the two germline ends. The CDR3 runs 14 residues. Germline assignment: CDR1 SGHRS and CDR2 YFSETQ. The CDR3 loop is CASSSRDGNTEAFF. The CDR3 DNA is TGCGCCAGCAGCTCGCGGGACGGGAACACTGAAGCTTTCTTT.

The V call is TRBV20-1, the J call TRBJ1-2; D not resolved. Trimming left V 3 bases short and J 7 bases short, with 18 bases between. From germline, CDR1 is DFQATT and CDR2 SNEGSKA (reference sequence). There are 14 residues in the CDR3. CDR3: CSASRLGQRGGYTF. CDR3 DNA sequence: TGCAGTGCTAGTCGCTTAGGGCAACGGGGTGGCTACACCTTC.

The rearrangement uses TRBV19 and TRBJ2-2; 11 bases match TRBD2. Germline CDR1 reads LNHDA; CDR2 reads SQIVND (reference sequence). The junction had 9 bases not matched to a gene; V was cut back by 10 bases and J by 5 bases. The CDR3 covers 15 residues. In DNA form, the CDR3 reads TGTGCCACACGTAGCGGGGGGGCAGGAACCGGGGAGCTGTTTTTT. Translating it yields CATRSGGAGTGELFF.